One and the same sample provided the 29 T cell receptor beta chains below, sequenced in a study of T cell responses to AZD1222 COVID-19 vaccine. Repertoires were generated with immunoSEQ multiplex PCR, while TCRdb's copy carries only in-frame clones and drops some. The profile shows 96,000 or so clones, about 88% of them singletons. Sequenced here: peripheral blood, sampled on day 0 of AZD1222 vaccination. The receptors here all came from an adult in good health.

The chain employs TRBV6-2 or TRBV6-3 and TRBJ1-1; D unresolved. V gave up 2 bases and J gave up 12 bases, with 13 bases separating them. Germline V lookup: CDR1 MNHEY, CDR2 SVGEGT. This CDR3 comprises 12 residues. The DNA for the CDR3 is TGTGCCAGCAGTTACGTTGATAGGTTGACTTTCTTT. Its protein product is CASSYVDRLTFF.

V usage is TRBV2 and J usage is TRBJ1-2; 9 bases match TRBD1. This CDR3 spans 13 amino acids. V lost 5 bases and J lost 8; bases outside the gene matches: 6. Per the germline V gene, CDR1 is SNHLY and CDR2 is FYNNEI. The CDR3 sequence: CASSSTGGEGYTF. In DNA, the CDR3 is TGTGCCAGCAGTTCCACAGGGGGCGAGGGCTACACCTTC.

The V call is TRBV5-4, the J call TRBJ1-2; 9 bases are shared with TRBD1. V shed 4 bases and J 4 bases; nucleotides not matched to a gene: 2. This CDR3 region has 13 residues. Germline V gene sequence: CDR1 SGHNT, CDR2 YYREEE (reference sequence). In nucleotides, the CDR3 is TGTGCCAGCAGCCAGGACAGGGGCTATGGCTACACCTTC. As protein: CASSQDRGYGYTF.

This rearrangement joins TRBV24-1 to TRBJ1-2; D is undetermined. CDR1 and CDR2 (germline): KGHDR, SFDVKD. CDR3 length equals 18 residues. V was shortened by 4 bases and J by 7 bases, with 27 bases between the two germline ends. CDR3 sequence (DNA): TGTGCCACCAGTGACTCGGATGAGGGAGGTCCAAATATAGGTGGCTACACCTTC. Its protein product is CATSDSDEGGPNIGGYTF.

V and J are TRBV10-3 and TRBJ1-2; 8 bases line up with TRBD1. J lost 6 bases, V lost 2 bases, and 5 bases had no gene match. Germline assignment: CDR1 ENHRY and CDR2 SYGVKD. CDR3 length: 14 residues. The CDR3 sequence is CAISEQLTGDGYTF. DNA of the CDR3: TGTGCCATCAGTGAGCAATTGACAGGGGATGGCTACACCTTC.

A single count supports this clone. This sequence joins TRBV30 and TRBJ1-2, with TRBD1 as a possible D gene (6 bases). This CDR3 has 12 residues. The germline V and J ends were trimmed by 4 bases and 4 bases, with 10 bases remaining between them. CDR1 and CDR2 from the germline V gene are GTSNPN and SVGIG (reference sequence). The DNA for the CDR3 is TGTGCCTGGAAGGGGGGGCTCTATGGCTACACCTTC. Amino acid sequence: CAWKGGLYGYTF.

The chain links TRBV4-3 to TRBJ2-7; the D gene is possibly TRBD2 (6 bases). Germline values: CDR1 LGHNA, CDR2 YSLEER. V lost 1 base and J lost 0, with 13 bases in between. CDR3 length: 16 residues. CDR3 DNA: TGCGCCAGCAGCCAAGGGAGGGGTGGGAGCTCCTACGAGCAGTACTTC. Translation gives CASSQGRGGSSYEQYF.

This chain's CDR3 is CASSQASPGQGAYEQYF. CDR3 sequence (DNA): TGCGCCAGCAGCCAGGCCTCACCGGGACAGGGGGCCTACGAGCAGTACTTC. The gene calls are TRBV5-1 and TRBJ2-7; 11 nucleotides line up with TRBD1. Per the germline V gene, CDR1 is SGHRS and CDR2 is YFSETQ. J was trimmed by 2 bases and V by 4 bases; bases with no gene match: 11. This CDR3 is 17 amino acids long.

The chain uses TRBV7-2 and TRBJ2-7, with TRBD1 matching 7 bases. CDR1 and CDR2 from the germline V gene are SGHTA and FQGNSA. The J segment lost 5 bases and the V segment lost 3 bases, leaving 10 bases of the junction unmatched. The CDR3 sequence is 15 residues long. CDR3 bases: TGTGCCAGCAGCTTGTGGACAGGTGCCGGGGACGAGCAGTACTTC. This sequence encodes CASSLWTGAGDEQYF.

The J gene is TRBJ2-1, the V gene TRBV4-1; 8 bases map to TRBD1. This CDR3 is built from 14 residues. J was trimmed by 7 bases and V by 1 base; bases with no gene match: 3. Germline lookup yields CDR1 MGHRA and CDR2 YSYEKL. This CDR3 reads CASSQGTGNNEQFF. The CDR3, as DNA: TGCGCCAGCAGCCAAGGGACAGGGAATAATGAGCAGTTCTTC.

The gene calls are TRBV12-3 or TRBV12-4 and TRBJ2-5; D uncertain. The V gene lost 1 base and the J gene lost 7 bases, with 10 bases spanning the gap. There are 13 residues in the CDR3. CDR3: CASSLEGIGTQYF. The CDR3 bases are TGTGCCAGCAGTTTAGAGGGAATAGGGACCCAGTACTTC.

This chain joins TRBV27 and TRBJ2-7, with 12 bases fitting TRBD2. V shed 1 base and J 2 bases; nucleotides not matched to a gene: 6. There are 17 residues in the CDR3. Germline V gene data show CDR1 as MNHEY and CDR2 as SMNVEV (reference sequence). The CDR3 loop is CASSLLTSGGGTYEQYF. CDR3 sequence (DNA): TGTGCCAGCAGTTTATTGACTAGCGGGGGAGGGACCTACGAGCAGTACTTC.

V usage is TRBV6-5 and J usage is TRBJ2-1; 7 nucleotides align to TRBD2. This CDR3 comprises 14 residues. V was pared by 4 bases and J by 3 bases, with 3 bases of the junction left unmatched. Germline V gives CDR1 MNHEY, CDR2 SVGAGI. The CDR3 spells CASSSTSSYNEQFF. The CDR3 DNA sequence: TGTGCCAGCAGTTCGACTAGCAGCTACAATGAGCAGTTCTTC.

This chain connects TRBV10-1 to TRBJ2-5, with 13 bases matching TRBD2. With 0 bases clipped from V and 5 bases from J, the junction kept 3 bases outside the gene matches. Germline lookup yields CDR1 WNHNN and CDR2 SYGVQD (reference sequence). There are 16 residues in the CDR3. The CDR3 bases are TGCGCCAGCAGTGAGTCGACTAGCGGGGGGTCGGAGACCCAGTACTTC. Its translation: CASSESTSGGSETQYF.

This sequence joins TRBV9 and TRBJ2-1, with a weak D call TRBD2 (5 bases). The CDR3 extends over 15 amino acids. Trimming removed 0 bases from V and 5 bases from J, with 12 bases in between. The germline V gene encodes CDR1 SGDLS and CDR2 YYNGEE. The CDR3 spells CASSVGGESNNEQFF. In DNA, the CDR3 is TGTGCCAGCAGCGTAGGTGGGGAGTCCAACAATGAGCAGTTCTTC.

V usage is TRBV18 and J usage is TRBJ2-1; a possible D gene is TRBD2 (6 bases). The CDR3 spans 16 residues. V was pared by 6 bases and J by 0 bases, with 15 bases between. Germline assignment: CDR1 KGHSH and CDR2 LQKENI. CDR3 sequence (DNA): TGTGCCAGCTCTTCCGGGACTCCAAGCTCCTACAATGAGCAGTTCTTC. It yields the protein CASSSGTPSSYNEQFF.

This sequence joins TRBV5-1 and TRBJ2-5; 7 bases map to TRBD1. This CDR3 region has 13 residues. J gave up 2 bases and V 4 bases, and 2 bases lay outside the gene matches. Germline V gives CDR1 SGHRS, CDR2 YFSETQ. CDR3 in amino acids: CASSPGQQETQYF. The CDR3 nucleotides read TGCGCCAGCAGCCCGGGACAGCAAGAGACCCAGTACTTC.

The chain has TRBV6-5 and TRBJ1-1; 8 bases agree with TRBD1. Germline CDR1 and CDR2: MNHEY and SVGAGI. This CDR3 has 14 residues. V lost 5 bases to trimming and J lost 4 bases; unmatched junction nucleotides: 6. The CDR3 nucleotides read TGTGCCAGCAGTCAACAGGGGGGAAGCACTGAAGCTTTCTTT. Translated, it gives CASSQQGGSTEAFF.

The V call is TRBV2, the J call TRBJ2-5; TRBD1 matches 8 bases. The germline V gene has CDR1 SNHLY and CDR2 FYNNEI. The CDR3 is 13 residues long. V was clipped by 5 bases and J by 1 base; unmatched bases: 0. Here the CDR3 reads CASSTGGQETQYF. Here the CDR3 DNA reads TGTGCCAGCAGTACAGGGGGCCAAGAGACCCAGTACTTC. The whole variable domain, filled in from reference TRBV2 and TRBJ2-5, reads EPEVTQTPSHQVTQMGQEVILRCVPISNHLYFYWYRQILGQKVEFLVSFYNNEISEKSEIFDDQFSVERPDGSNFTLKIRSTKLEDSAMYFCASSTGGQETQYFGPGTRLLVL.

The chain recombines TRBV19 with TRBJ1-2, with no clear D. The V end lost 7 bases, the J end lost 0 bases, and 12 bases lay between the germline ends. CDR1 is LNHDA and CDR2 is SQIVND in the germline V gene (reference sequence). The CDR3 length is 14 residues. The CDR3 nucleotides are TGTGCCAGTAATGAGGGCGCCACTAACTATGGCTACACCTTC. It yields the protein CASNEGATNYGYTF.

The chain is built from TRBV7-6 and TRBJ2-7; no clear D. Germline CDR1 reads SGHVS; CDR2 reads FNYEAQ. This CDR3 spans 13 amino acids. V was trimmed by 5 bases and J by 0 bases, leaving 8 bases between them. The CDR3 DNA reads TGTGCCAGCAGCCCGGACCACTCCTACGAGCAGTACTTC. Translating it yields CASSPDHSYEQYF.

The gene calls are TRBV7-9 and TRBJ1-1, with TRBD1 identical over 11 bases. Trimming removed 4 bases from V and 6 bases from J; junction bases left unmatched: 7. This CDR3 contains 15 residues. Germline CDR1 SEHNR, CDR2 FQNEAQ (reference sequence). The CDR3 DNA reads as TGTGCCAGCAGCTCCGGACAGGGGGCGGTCGCTGAAGCTTTCTTT. Protein product: CASSSGQGAVAEAFF.

V gene TRBV3-1 (or the pseudogene TRBV3-2) combines with J gene TRBJ2-1; the D call may be TRBD1 or TRBD2 (5 bases each). The CDR3 spans 15 residues. With 0 bases removed from V and 7 bases from J, the gap between germline ends came to 13 bases. The germline V gene encodes CDR1 LGHDT and CDR2 YNNKEL (reference sequence). The DNA for the CDR3 is TGTGCCAGCAGCCAAGACTGGGACGACGTGAATGAGCAGTTCTTC. This codes for CASSQDWDDVNEQFF.

This chain connects TRBV14 to TRBJ2-7, with D unclear. The ends were cut back, 1 base at V and 7 bases at J, with 14 bases in the middle. The CDR3 is 14 residues long. Germline assignment: CDR1 SGHDN and CDR2 FVKESK. The CDR3 DNA sequence: TGTGCCAGCAGCCAAGGATACAGCTCTGGTGAGCAGTACTTC. As protein: CASSQGYSSGEQYF.

There are a few counts of this clone. This chain uses TRBV4-3 with TRBJ1-3; 7 bases are a match to TRBD1. The CDR3 runs to 15 residues. Germline V lookup: CDR1 LGHNA, CDR2 YSLEER. The V and J ends lost 1 base and 0 bases, in that order; junction bases with no gene match: 0. CDR3 DNA sequence: TGCGCCAGCAGCCAAGGGACAGGCTCTGGAAACACCATATATTTT. Its translation is CASSQGTGSGNTIYF.

The CDR3 DNA follows: TGTGCCAGCAGTGAAGGGGGAAGTCAGGACTATGGCTACACCTTC. It is translated as CASSEGGSQDYGYTF. The rearrangement links TRBV2 to TRBJ1-2; D gene ambiguous. The CDR3 has 15 amino acids. Germline CDR1 is SNHLY and CDR2 is FYNNEI. V was pared by 1 base and J by 3 bases, with 12 bases between.

The CDR3 DNA sequence: TGTGCCAGCAGTTTCTGGGGGGACGAGCAGTACTTC. This sequence encodes CASSFWGDEQYF. The gene calls are TRBV6-5 and TRBJ2-7; weak D call: TRBD2 (6 bases). The CDR3 runs 12 residues. Trimming cost V 4 bases and J 5 bases, with 9 bases left between them. CDR1 MNHEY and CDR2 SVGAGI come from the germline V gene.

The rearrangement joins TRBV12-5 to TRBJ1-1; D remains unclear. The length of the CDR3 is 14 residues. Trimming removed 7 bases from V and 5 bases from J, with 17 bases in between. Per germline, CDR1 LGHNT and CDR2 FRNRAP. CDR3 sequence: CASARNSVATEAFF. CDR3 nucleotides: TGTGCTAGTGCCCGTAATAGTGTAGCAACTGAAGCTTTCTTT.

The table lists this clone with a few counts. The chain employs TRBV30 and TRBJ2-1; no clear D gene. CDR1 is GTSNPN, CDR2 SVGIG, per germline (reference sequence). The CDR3 has 11 amino acids. V was trimmed by 5 bases and J by 7 bases, leaving 9 bases between them. CDR3 in amino acids: CAWGRENEQFF. The CDR3 nucleotides are TGTGCCTGGGGGCGTGAGAATGAGCAGTTCTTC.